The clone carrying this T cell receptor beta chain was observed many times. What it binds is unknown. This sample was taken from a study of human T cells and chemical hapten exposure. Time point meaning: pre-sensitization, week 0. Treatment here: therapeutic diphenylcyclopropenone sensitization with weekly scalp DPC. Each CDR3 protein is one row after TCRdb ran MiXCR on the RACE reads. Here the sample spans tens of thousands of distinct CDR3 sequences, 14% being singletons. Study results and caveats: Given that the donors had alopecia, their immune response may differ from that seen in healthy people. PT1 expanded TCR counts correlated positively with patch test score.

CDR1 is KGHSH and CDR2 is LQKENI in the germline V gene. Trimming took 3 bases from V and 0 from J, leaving 16 bases between them. The CDR3 is made up of 17 amino acids. The sequence derives from a woman aged 50 to 65 with alopecia areata. Some clones in this sample may be carry-over from other donors' samples. The chain has TRBV18 and TRBJ2-3; D possibly corresponds to TRBD2 (6 bases). The sample was whole blood, taken in connection with sensitization to the hapten diphenylcyclopropenone (DPC). The CDR3 DNA follows: TGTGCCAGCTCACCTGTTCGGGAGAGAGGTAGCACAGATACGCAGTATTTT. Translated: CASSPVRERGSTDTQYF.